This T cell receptor (beta chain) appears in the sequencing data of a study of blood T cell repertoires in COVID-19. Study background: Samples taken during acute and convalescent COVID-19 were collected in the United States, Italy and Spain. In each case, the material was cDNA or gDNA derived from T cells, B-cell-depleted T cells, or PBMCs.

The length of the CDR3 is 17 residues. V lost 4 bases and J 1 base, leaving 19 bases between the germline ends. Germline V gives CDR1 SGHRS, CDR2 YFSETQ. Methods used by the authors: Nucleated cell number was recorded as an estimate derived from reference gene primer amplification. Sequencing used immunoSEQ multiplex PCR; TCRdb keeps in-frame clones, though not all of them. From that table come the V and J calls and clone size; the DNA was used to work out D and trimming. The table shows approximately 100,000 clones, with around 90% occurring only once. The rearrangement joins TRBV5-1 to TRBJ2-3; tentative D call: TRBD2 (5 bases). Material: peripheral blood. This clonotype was sampled from a man between 65 and 80 years old with acute or convalescent COVID-19. The CDR3 DNA sequence: TGCGCCAGCAGCGGCCGGGGTGCAGCTGTTCGCACAGATACGCAGTATTTT. Residues: CASSGRGAAVRTDTQYF.